A single sample gave rise to the 3 T cell receptor beta chains below, sequenced in a study of T cell repertoires in cytomegalovirus infection. Each CDR3 protein gets one entry after TCRdb re-called the reads with MiXCR. The data hold more than 650,000 distinct CDR3 sequences, with roughly a third observed a single time. Sequencing was done on a sample of PBMCs. These receptors came from a human donor in good health (CMV status not recorded). Some clones in this sample may be carry-over from other donors' samples.

The chain uses TRBV14 and TRBJ2-1, with 7 bases lining up with TRBD2. The CDR3 has 15 residues. Germline CDR1 reads SGHDN; CDR2 reads FVKESK. V gave up 7 bases and J gave up 8 bases; unmatched junction bases: 14. The CDR3 bases are TGTGCCAGCACCATAACTAGCGCCGGCGTGGATGAGCAGTTCTTC. As protein: CASTITSAGVDEQFF.

This clonotype has a handful of counts. In nucleotides, the CDR3 is TGTGCCACCTCGGACACCGGCAATCAGCCCCAGCATTTT. Its protein product is CATSDTGNQPQHF. The chain has TRBV19 and TRBJ1-5; the D gene is possibly TRBD1 (5 bases). V shed 10 bases and J shed 2 bases, with 12 bases lying between them. CDR1 LNHDA and CDR2 SQIVND come from the germline V gene (reference sequence). The CDR3 is 13 residues long.

The chain is built from TRBV2 and TRBJ1-1, with D uncertain. CDR1 is SNHLY, CDR2 FYNNEI, per germline. The CDR3 length is 15 residues. The ends were cut back, 3 bases at V and 1 base at J, with 12 bases in the middle. The CDR3 sequence: CASSELTEPNTEAFF. For the CDR3, the DNA is TGTGCCAGCAGTGAGCTCACCGAACCGAACACTGAAGCTTTCTTT.